The sample holds one count of the clone carrying this T cell receptor beta chain. The antigen is undetermined. CDR3 length: 15 amino acids. CDR1 is SGHAT, CDR2 FQNNGV, per germline. V was pared by 0 bases and J by 5 bases, with 6 bases of the junction left unmatched. The PCR made use of 60 Vbeta and 13 Jbeta primers. Some clones are missing from TCRdb's copy, which holds only in-frame ones; the method was immunoSEQ multiplex PCR. The table lists hundreds of thousands of clones, about 90% of them singletons. This sample was taken from a study of cytomegalovirus exposure and HLA in healthy donors. Across the study: The Caucasian-associated ancestry cluster held roughly 84% of under 450 genotyped donors. General study findings and limits: A later examination showed that TCR association rates differed by HLA locus, with DRB1 most and HLA-C fewest.

Specimen: PBMCs. This receptor was identified in a young woman in good health and CMV-seronegative. The V call is TRBV11-2, the J call TRBJ2-5, with TRBD1 identical over 7 bases. In DNA, the CDR3 is TGTGCCAGCAGCTTAGATGACAGGGTCTTGGAGACCCAGTACTTC. The encoded protein is CASSLDDRVLETQYF.